This T cell receptor (beta chain) comes out of a study of control samples from healthy donors and cancer patients. Produced via immunoSEQ multiplex PCR; TCRdb's table is partial and in-frame only. The sample has about 75,000 clones; 84% are singletons. CDR3 length: 19 residues. The V segment lost 0 bases and the J segment 0 bases; nucleotides outside the gene matches: 7. From germline, CDR1 is SGHRS and CDR2 YFSETQ. The chain links TRBV5-1 to TRBJ2-2; 11 nucleotides align to TRBD2. The TCR sequence derives from a man in his fifties in good health. The specimen was blood. The CDR3 reads CASSLEVAGGSANTGELFF. The CDR3 DNA reads as TGCGCCAGCAGCTTGGAGGTAGCGGGGGGGTCCGCGAACACCGGGGAGCTGTTTTTT.